The present TCR beta chain was sequenced within a study of a mutant IDH1 vaccine in newly diagnosed glioma. About the research overall: Most patients had radiochemotherapy with temozolomide before enrollment; others had one alone.

Documented time point: baseline, week 1 (first vaccination visit). Treatment denoted: pre-vaccination baseline after standard-of-care therapy. TCRdb keeps only in-frame clones here, not all; method: immunoSEQ multiplex PCR. The repertoire holds 30,000 to 35,000 clones, with 80% as singletons. Germline CDR1 and CDR2: SQVTM and ANQGSEA. V was clipped by 4 bases and J by 4 bases; unmatched bases: 4. This CDR3 is 13 amino acids long. The receptor was isolated from a man in his fifties with glioma. Some clones in this sample may be carry-over from other donors' samples. This sample comprised peripheral blood mononuclear cells (PBMCs), obtained from a glioma patient treated with radiotherapy, temozolomide or both. The chain uses TRBV29-1 and TRBJ1-5, with 7 nucleotides matching TRBD1. The CDR3 nucleotides are TGCAGCGTTGGAGGGGGCCCTAATCAGCCCCAGCATTTT. It encodes CSVGGGPNQPQHF.